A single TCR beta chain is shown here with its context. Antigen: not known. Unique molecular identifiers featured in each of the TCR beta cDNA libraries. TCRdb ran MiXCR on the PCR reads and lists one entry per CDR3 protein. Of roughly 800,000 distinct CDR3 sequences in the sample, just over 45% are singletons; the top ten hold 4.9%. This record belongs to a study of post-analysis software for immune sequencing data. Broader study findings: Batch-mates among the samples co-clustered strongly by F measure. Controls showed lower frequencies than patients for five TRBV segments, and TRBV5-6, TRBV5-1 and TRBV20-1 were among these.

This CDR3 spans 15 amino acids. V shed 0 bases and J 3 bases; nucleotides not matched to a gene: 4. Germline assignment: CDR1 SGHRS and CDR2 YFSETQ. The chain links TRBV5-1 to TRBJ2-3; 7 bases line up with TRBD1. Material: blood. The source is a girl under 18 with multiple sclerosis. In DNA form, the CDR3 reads TGCGCCAGCAGCTTGGTACAGGGGAAGACAGATACGCAGTATTTT. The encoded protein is CASSLVQGKTDTQYF.